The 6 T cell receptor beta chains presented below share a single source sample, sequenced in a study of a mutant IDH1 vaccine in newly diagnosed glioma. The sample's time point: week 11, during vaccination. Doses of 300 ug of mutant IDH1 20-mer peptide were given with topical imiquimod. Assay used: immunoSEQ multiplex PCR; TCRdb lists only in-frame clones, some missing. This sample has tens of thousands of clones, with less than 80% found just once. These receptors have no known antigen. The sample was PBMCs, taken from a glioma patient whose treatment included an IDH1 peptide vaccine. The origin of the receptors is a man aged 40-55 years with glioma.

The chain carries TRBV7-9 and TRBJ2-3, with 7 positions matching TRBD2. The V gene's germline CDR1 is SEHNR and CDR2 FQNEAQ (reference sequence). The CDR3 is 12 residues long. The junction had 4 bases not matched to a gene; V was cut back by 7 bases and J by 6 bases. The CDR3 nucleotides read TGTGCCAGCACCACCGGGGGGGATACGCAGTATTTT. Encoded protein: CASTTGGDTQYF.

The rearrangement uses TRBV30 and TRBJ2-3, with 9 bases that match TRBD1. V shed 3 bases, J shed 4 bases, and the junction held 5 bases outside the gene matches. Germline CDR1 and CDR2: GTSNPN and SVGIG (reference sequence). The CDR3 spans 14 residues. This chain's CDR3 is CAWSRTGGSDTQYF. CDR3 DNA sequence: TGTGCCTGGAGCCGTACAGGGGGCTCAGATACGCAGTATTTT. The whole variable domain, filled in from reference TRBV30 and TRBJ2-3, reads SQTIHQWPATLVQPVGSPLSLECTVEGTSNPNLYWYRQAAGRGLQLLFYSVGIGQISSEVPQNLSASRPQDRQFILSSKKLLLSDSGFYLCAWSRTGGSDTQYFGPGTRLTVL.

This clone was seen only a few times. CDR3 residues: CASSSGDSNQPQHF. The CDR3, as DNA: TGCGCCAGCAGCTCTGGTGATAGCAATCAGCCCCAGCATTTT. The J gene is TRBJ1-5, the V gene TRBV5-1; D gene unclear. Germline CDR1 SGHRS, CDR2 YFSETQ. The CDR3 totals 14 residues. V lost 3 bases to trimming and J lost 0 bases, with 7 bases between them. The whole variable domain, filled in from reference TRBV5-1 and TRBJ1-5, reads KAGVTQTPRYLIKTRGQQVTLSCSPISGHRSVSWYQQTPGQGLQFLFEYFSETQRNKGNFPGRFSGRQFSNSRSEMNVSTLELGDSALYLCASSSGDSNQPQHFGDGTRLSIL.

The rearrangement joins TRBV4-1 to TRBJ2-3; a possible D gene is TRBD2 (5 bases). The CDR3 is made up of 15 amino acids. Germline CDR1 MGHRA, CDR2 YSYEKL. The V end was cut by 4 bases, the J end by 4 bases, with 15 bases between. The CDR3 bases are TGCGCCAGCAGCCTATCCGAACTAGTATCAGATACGCAGTATTTT. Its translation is CASSLSELVSDTQYF.

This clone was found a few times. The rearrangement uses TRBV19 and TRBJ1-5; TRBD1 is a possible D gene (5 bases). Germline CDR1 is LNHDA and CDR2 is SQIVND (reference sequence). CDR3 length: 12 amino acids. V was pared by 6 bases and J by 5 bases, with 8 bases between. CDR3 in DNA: TGTGCCAGTAGGGTGGGGGATCAGCCCCAGCATTTT. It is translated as CASRVGDQPQHF.

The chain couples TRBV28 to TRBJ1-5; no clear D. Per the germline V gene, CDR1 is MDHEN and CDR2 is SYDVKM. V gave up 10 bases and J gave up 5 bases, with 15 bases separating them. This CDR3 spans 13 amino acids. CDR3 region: CATRRRRDQPQHF. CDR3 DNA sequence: TGTGCCACCAGGCGTAGGCGGGATCAGCCCCAGCATTTT.